This T cell receptor (beta chain) is from a study of blood T cells in healthy people across ages. Study-wide findings and caveats: Comparison with aged donors showed that long-lived donors had more naive CD4+ cells and higher diversity.

Primers used in a second PCR of roughly 7 to 12 cycles were a sample-barcoded 5' primer and a J-beta primer mix. MiXCR, run by TCRdb on the 5' RACE reads, gives a single entry per CDR3 protein. In the table there are around 780,000 distinct CDR3 sequences, more than 25% of which are singletons. Germline-derived CDR1 and CDR2 are SNHLY and FYNNEI. Trimming cost V 6 bases and J 0 bases, with 5 bases left between them. CDR3 length equals 12 residues. The sample holds many counts of this clonotype. Its target is not known. The same sample was also studied in work on T cells of mothers and their children. Per that paper: Persistent microchimeric T cell clones were sought, and none were detected.

Material: blood. The TCR originated in a boy under 18 in good health. The chain uses TRBV2 and TRBJ1-1; no definite D call. CDR3 sequence reads: CASRTVNTEAFF. The CDR3 DNA reads as TGTGCCAGCAGGACGGTGAACACTGAAGCTTTCTTT.